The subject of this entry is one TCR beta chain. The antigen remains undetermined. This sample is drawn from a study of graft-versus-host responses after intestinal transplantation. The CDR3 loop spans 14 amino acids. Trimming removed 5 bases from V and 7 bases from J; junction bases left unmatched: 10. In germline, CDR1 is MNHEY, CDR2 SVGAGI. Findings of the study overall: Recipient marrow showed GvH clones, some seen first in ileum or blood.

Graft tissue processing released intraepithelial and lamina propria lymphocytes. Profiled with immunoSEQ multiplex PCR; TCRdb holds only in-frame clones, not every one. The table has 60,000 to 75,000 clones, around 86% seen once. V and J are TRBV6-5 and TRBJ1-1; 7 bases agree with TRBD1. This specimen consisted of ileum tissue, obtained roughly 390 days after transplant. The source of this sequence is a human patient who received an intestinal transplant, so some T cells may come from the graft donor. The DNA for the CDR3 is TGTGCCAGCAGTCGCCGGGACAGTGGATATGAAGCTTTCTTT. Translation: CASSRRDSGYEAFF.